A single sample is the source of the 27 T cell receptor beta chains below, sequenced in a study of type 1 regulatory T cells. One entry per CDR3 protein results from TCRdb running MiXCR on the reads. The sample consists of about 71,000 distinct CDR3 sequences, around 20% of them appearing once. Antigens of these TCRs are unknown. Notes on the study in general: Tr1 cells had a more restricted TCR repertoire than non-Tr1 cells.

Sequenced material: cultured type 1 regulatory T (Tr1) cells, either the whole culture or a sorted fraction (not recorded which). The origin of the receptors is a human donor in good health.

The J gene is TRBJ2-1, the V gene TRBV5-1; no reliable D call. The V end was cut by 5 bases, the J end by 8 bases, with 14 bases between. Germline V CDR1 and CDR2: SGHRS, YFSETQ. This CDR3 is built from 13 residues. The CDR3 DNA is TGCGCCAGCAGGATTGGAAGGGTTGATGAGCAGTTCTTC. Protein product: CASRIGRVDEQFF.

The CDR3 sequence is CASSLRQGFQETQYF. The DNA of the CDR3 is TGTGCCAGCAGCTTAAGGCAGGGATTCCAAGAGACCCAGTACTTC. The rearrangement links TRBV7-8 to TRBJ2-5; TRBD1 is a possible D gene (5 bases). The CDR3 totals 15 residues. Per germline, CDR1 SGHVS and CDR2 FQNEAQ. V was shortened by 2 bases and J by 1 base, with 11 bases between the two germline ends.

This clonotype came up many times. In DNA, the CDR3 is TGCAGTGCTCGACAGCTCCATGAGCAGTTCTTC. Encoded protein: CSARQLHEQFF. The chain recombines TRBV20-1 with TRBJ2-1; D possibly corresponds to TRBD1 (5 bases). The germline CDR1 and CDR2 sequences are DFQATT and SNEGSKA (reference sequence). The CDR3 contains 11 residues. Between the trimmed V and J ends, which lost 5 bases and 8 bases, there was a span of 10 bases.

This clonotype was observed a few times. The V call is TRBV5-1, the J call TRBJ2-5, with a weak D call TRBD1 (6 bases). The V gene's germline CDR1 is SGHRS and CDR2 YFSETQ. The CDR3 extends over 15 amino acids. V was clipped by 3 bases and J by 5 bases, with 17 bases between them. The CDR3 loop reads CASSSGQGATETQYF. The DNA of the CDR3 is TGCGCCAGCAGCTCGGGACAAGGGGCAACGGAGACCCAGTACTTC.

This rearrangement joins TRBV3-1 to TRBJ1-5; D is possibly TRBD1 (5 bases). Per the germline V gene, CDR1 is LGHDT and CDR2 is YNNKEL (reference sequence). The V end was cut by 4 bases, the J end by 5 bases, with 9 bases between. This CDR3 region has 13 residues. CDR3 sequence reads: CASSPDKYQPQHF. CDR3 DNA: TGTGCCAGCAGCCCGGACAAATATCAGCCCCAGCATTTT.

V gene TRBV7-2 combines with J gene TRBJ2-7; TRBD2 aligns across 10 bases. Trimming took 6 bases from V and 6 from J; bases not matched to a gene: 14. Per the germline V gene, CDR1 is SGHTA and CDR2 is FQGNSA. The CDR3 consists of 16 residues. The CDR3 nucleotides read TGTGCCAGCAGTTGGACTAGCGGCCCAACTACGAGCGAGCAGTACTTC. This sequence encodes CASSWTSGPTTSEQYF. Using reference TRBV7-2 and TRBJ2-7 for the parts outside the CDR3, the full variable domain is GAGVSQSPSNKVTEKGKDVELRCDPISGHTALYWYRQSLGQGLEFLIYFQGNSAPDKSGLPSDRFSAERTGGSVSTLTIQRTQQEDSAVYLCASSWTSGPTTSEQYFGPGTRLTVT.

J is TRBJ1-1 and V is TRBV18; 7 bases map to TRBD1. The CDR3 runs to 13 residues. Germline trimming cut 3 bases from V and 5 bases from J; bases unmatched to any gene: 3. The germline gives CDR1 KGHSH, CDR2 LQKENI. CDR3 protein: CASSPRQGTEAFF. DNA for the CDR3: TGTGCCAGCTCACCGAGACAGGGAACTGAAGCTTTCTTT. The whole variable domain, filled in from reference TRBV18 and TRBJ1-1, reads NAGVMQNPRHLVRRRGQEARLRCSPMKGHSHVYWYRQLPEEGLKFMVYLQKENIIDESGMPKERFSAEFPKEGPSILRIQQVVRGDSAAYFCASSPRQGTEAFFGQGTRLTVV.

The rearrangement joins TRBV5-1 to TRBJ1-6; 10 nucleotides align to TRBD1. Germline V gene lookup returns CDR1 SGHRS and CDR2 YFSETQ. The J segment lost 14 bases and the V segment lost 3 bases, leaving 14 bases of the junction unmatched. This CDR3 is built from 16 residues. The CDR3 sequence is CASSWDRDRGNTALHF. CDR3 sequence (DNA): TGCGCCAGCAGCTGGGACCGGGACAGGGGAAATACAGCCCTCCACTTT.

V usage is TRBV12-3 or TRBV12-4 and J usage is TRBJ2-2, with 8 positions matching TRBD2. CDR3 length: 13 residues. V trimming: 7 bases; J trimming: 7 bases; junction bases outside the gene matches: 5. CDR3 sequence reads: CASTPGTSGELFF. As DNA, the CDR3 is TGTGCCAGCACCCCCGGGACTAGCGGGGAGCTGTTTTTT.

This clonotype was counted many times. This chain joins TRBV5-1 and TRBJ2-7; D unclear. In germline, CDR1 is SGHRS, CDR2 YFSETQ. The V and J ends lost 3 bases and 6 bases respectively, with 7 bases between them. The CDR3 length is 11 residues. The DNA for the CDR3 is TGCGCCAGCAGCTCCTCCGTCGAGCAGTACTTC. It specifies CASSSSVEQYF.

The rearrangement links TRBV29-1 to TRBJ2-5; the match to TRBD1 covers 7 bases. The CDR3 contains 12 residues. J lost 5 bases, V lost 4 bases, and 4 bases had no gene match. Germline V gene data show CDR1 as SQVTM and CDR2 as ANQGSEA. Written as DNA, the CDR3 is TGCAGCGTTGGGCAAGGGGGCGAGACCCAGTACTTC. It encodes CSVGQGGETQYF.

This clonotype was seen at least ten times. The chain links TRBV20-1 to TRBJ2-5; D not certain. CDR3 length equals 13 residues. Trimming pared 6 bases from V and 4 bases from J, leaving 15 bases between. CDR1 and CDR2 (germline): DFQATT, SNEGSKA (reference sequence). The CDR3 DNA follows: TGCAGTGCCGCGGCCCCCGTAGGAGAGACCCAGTACTTC. It is translated as CSAAAPVGETQYF.

There are many counts of this clonotype. Here the CDR3 reads CASSLSGAYQETQYF. As DNA, the CDR3 is TGTGCCAGCAGCCTCTCCGGCGCGTACCAAGAGACCCAGTACTTC. The J gene is TRBJ2-5, the V gene TRBV3-1; unclear D gene. Trimming stripped 4 bases from V and 0 bases from J, with 12 bases between. This CDR3 is 15 amino acids long. The germline gives CDR1 LGHDT, CDR2 YNNKEL (reference sequence).

This chain joins TRBV9 and TRBJ1-1, with 7 bases fitting TRBD1. The CDR3 totals 14 residues. Germline V gene lookup returns CDR1 SGDLS and CDR2 YYNGEE. Trimming removed 5 bases from V and 8 bases from J; junction bases left unmatched: 12. The CDR3 DNA is TGTGCCAGCAGTCGTCAGCAGGGGGGGCGGGAAGCTTTCTTT. Translation: CASSRQQGGREAFF. Complete variable domain (other parts from reference TRBV9 and TRBJ1-1): DSGVTQTPKHLITATGQRVTLRCSPRSGDLSVYWYQQSLDQGLQFLIQYYNGEERAKGNILERFSAQQFPDLHSELNLSSLELGDSALYFCASSRQQGGREAFFGQGTRLTVV.

The chain couples TRBV29-1 to TRBJ1-1; D not certain. CDR3 length: 11 amino acids. Deletions cut 7 bases from V and 4 bases from J, with 10 bases between. Per germline, CDR1 SQVTM and CDR2 ANQGSEA. This CDR3 is CSAVRSTEAFF. CDR3 in DNA: TGCAGCGCCGTGAGGTCCACTGAAGCTTTCTTT.

This clonotype was picked up a small number of times. The V gene is TRBV20-1, the J gene TRBJ2-5, with 9 bases that match TRBD2. In germline, CDR1 is DFQATT, CDR2 SNEGSKA (reference sequence). The CDR3 covers 15 residues. The ends lost 3 bases at V and 7 bases at J; junction bases unmatched: 12. CDR3 region: CSASLSGSGGGTQYF. CDR3 sequence (DNA): TGCAGTGCTAGTCTTAGCGGGAGTGGAGGAGGGACCCAGTACTTC.

This clonotype occurred a few times. This chain links TRBV5-1 with TRBJ1-1; D is perhaps TRBD1 (5 bases). CDR3 length: 15 amino acids. V lost 9 bases, J lost 0 bases, and 18 bases lay in between. The germline V gene encodes CDR1 SGHRS and CDR2 YFSETQ. DNA for the CDR3: TGCGCCACGGCGTCGTCGCCGGGGGTGAACACTGAAGCTTTCTTT. Its translation: CATASSPGVNTEAFF.

V gene TRBV5-5 combines with J gene TRBJ1-2; weak D call: TRBD1 (6 bases). The CDR3 length is 15 residues. Germline loops: CDR1 SGHKS, CDR2 YYEKEE (reference sequence). V was shortened by 2 bases and J by 3 bases, with 14 bases between the two germline ends. The CDR3, as DNA: TGTGCCAGCAGCTTTACCGGACAGTCCTACTATGGCTACACCTTC. Translated: CASSFTGQSYYGYTF.

This clonotype was observed a handful of times. The chain is built from TRBV3-1 and TRBJ2-7; 7 positions match TRBD1. The CDR3 has 16 amino acids. With 3 bases clipped from V and 5 bases from J, the junction kept 13 bases outside the gene matches. Per the germline V gene, CDR1 is LGHDT and CDR2 is YNNKEL (reference sequence). The DNA of the CDR3 is TGTGCCAGCAGCCAGAGAATACAGGGGACGAGGGACGAGCAGTACTTC. This codes for CASSQRIQGTRDEQYF.

This clonotype was counted only a few times. The chain combines TRBV6-6 with TRBJ2-5; a weak D match, TRBD2 (6 bases). Trimming took 7 bases from V and 5 from J, leaving 11 bases between them. The CDR3 consists of 12 residues. The germline V gene has CDR1 MNHNY and CDR2 SVGAGI (reference sequence). The CDR3 nucleotides read TGTGCCAGCACCGGGGGTCGGGAGACCCAGTACTTC. It codes for CASTGGRETQYF.

The chain couples TRBV7-2 to TRBJ2-3; TRBD2 matches 7 bases. Trimming cost V 5 bases and J 10 bases; bases outside gene matches: 12. The germline gives CDR1 SGHTA, CDR2 FQGNSA. The CDR3 totals 14 residues. The DNA for the CDR3 is TGTGCCAGCAGCGATGGGGAGGGAAGGGGAGCGCAGTATTTT. It yields the protein CASSDGEGRGAQYF.

This chain links TRBV20-1 with TRBJ2-5, with TRBD2 matching 7 bases. The CDR3 sequence is 14 residues long. CDR1 is DFQATT and CDR2 is SNEGSKA in the germline V gene (reference sequence). V gave up 3 bases and J gave up 4 bases; unmatched junction bases: 8. CDR3 coding DNA: TGCAGTGCTAGGGGGGGGAAAAAGGGAGAGACCCAGTACTTC. This sequence encodes CSARGGKKGETQYF.

The V gene is TRBV5-1, the J gene TRBJ2-7, with 11 bases identical to TRBD2. The CDR3 is made up of 13 amino acids. V lost 6 bases to trimming and J lost 5 bases; unmatched junction nucleotides: 4. Germline loops: CDR1 SGHRS, CDR2 YFSETQ. DNA of the CDR3: TGCGCCAGCAAGACTAGCGGGATCGACGAGCAGTACTTC. As protein: CASKTSGIDEQYF.

Ten or more counts support this clonotype. One junction end disagrees with the germline gene, perhaps due to a read error. V is TRBV7-7 and J is TRBJ2-5; the D call may be TRBD1 or TRBD2 (5 bases each). Per the germline V gene, CDR1 is SSHAT and CDR2 is FNYEAQ (reference sequence). The CDR3 is made up of 13 amino acids. CDR3 sequence reads: CASSRGRMETQYF. CDR3 nucleotides: TGTGCTAGCAGCCGGGGCCGGATGGAGACCCAGTACTTC.

This clonotype was recorded at least ten times. CDR3 sequence: CSARDSGMATDTQYF. In DNA, the CDR3 is TGCAGTGCTAGAGATAGCGGGATGGCCACAGATACGCAGTATTTT. The chain has TRBV20-1 and TRBJ2-3; 8 nucleotides line up with TRBD2. Germline V gene sequence: CDR1 DFQATT, CDR2 SNEGSKA (reference sequence). The CDR3 extends over 15 amino acids. With 0 bases clipped from V and 2 bases from J, the junction kept 4 bases outside the gene matches.

The chain combines TRBV5-1 with TRBJ2-2, with TRBD2 as a possible D gene (5 bases). The CDR3 is 14 residues long. Germline CDR1 SGHRS, CDR2 YFSETQ. Trimming removed 5 bases from V and 4 bases from J, with 12 bases in between. CDR3 in amino acids: CASRRSGTTGELFF. In DNA form, the CDR3 reads TGCGCCAGCAGGAGGTCGGGAACCACCGGGGAGCTGTTTTTT.

This clonotype was seen at least ten times. The DNA for the CDR3 is TGTGCCAGCAGTTTTGCAGGGAAAGAGACCCAGTACTTC. This sequence encodes CASSFAGKETQYF. The chain combines TRBV12-3 or TRBV12-4 with TRBJ2-5, with a tentative D call TRBD1 (5 bases). The ends were cut back, 3 bases at V and 3 bases at J, with 8 bases in the middle. The CDR3 runs to 13 residues.